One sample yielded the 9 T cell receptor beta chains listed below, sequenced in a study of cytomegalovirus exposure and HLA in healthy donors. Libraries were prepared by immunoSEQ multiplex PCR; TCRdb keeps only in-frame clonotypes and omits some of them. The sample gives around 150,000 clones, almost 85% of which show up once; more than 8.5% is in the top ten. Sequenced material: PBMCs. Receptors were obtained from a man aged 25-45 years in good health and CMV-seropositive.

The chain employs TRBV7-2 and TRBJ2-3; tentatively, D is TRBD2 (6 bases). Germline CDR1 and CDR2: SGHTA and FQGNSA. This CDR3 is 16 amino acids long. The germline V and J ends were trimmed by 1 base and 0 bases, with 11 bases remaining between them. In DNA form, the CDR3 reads TGTGCCAGCAGCTTAGGTGGGAGGTCTAGCACAGATACGCAGTATTTT. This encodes CASSLGGRSSTDTQYF.

This CDR3 is CASSQDPRQGAKPQHF. CDR3 in DNA: TGCGCCAGCAGCCAAGATCCACGACAGGGGGCTAAGCCCCAGCATTTT. V is TRBV4-1 and J is TRBJ1-5; 10 bases align to TRBD1. Germline CDR1 MGHRA, CDR2 YSYEKL. This CDR3 spans 16 amino acids. Trimming removed 0 bases from V and 8 bases from J; junction bases left unmatched: 7.

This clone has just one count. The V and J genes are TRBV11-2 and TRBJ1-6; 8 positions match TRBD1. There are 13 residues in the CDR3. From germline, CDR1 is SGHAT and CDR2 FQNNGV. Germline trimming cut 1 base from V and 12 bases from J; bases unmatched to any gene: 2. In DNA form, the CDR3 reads TGTGCCAGCAGCTTAGGGACAGGGCAACCCCTCCACTTT. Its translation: CASSLGTGQPLHF.

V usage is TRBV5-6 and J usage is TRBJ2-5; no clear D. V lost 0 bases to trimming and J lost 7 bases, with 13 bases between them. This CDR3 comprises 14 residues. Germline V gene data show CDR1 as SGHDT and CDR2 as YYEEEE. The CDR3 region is CASSLAMILVTQYF. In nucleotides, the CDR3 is TGTGCCAGCAGCTTGGCGATGATATTAGTGACCCAGTACTTC.

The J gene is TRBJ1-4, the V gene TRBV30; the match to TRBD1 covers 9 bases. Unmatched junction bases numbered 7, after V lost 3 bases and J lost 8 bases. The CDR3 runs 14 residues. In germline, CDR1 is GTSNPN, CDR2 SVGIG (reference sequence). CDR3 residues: CAWSPGTGREKLFF. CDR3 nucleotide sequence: TGTGCCTGGAGCCCCGGGACAGGGAGGGAAAAACTGTTTTTT.

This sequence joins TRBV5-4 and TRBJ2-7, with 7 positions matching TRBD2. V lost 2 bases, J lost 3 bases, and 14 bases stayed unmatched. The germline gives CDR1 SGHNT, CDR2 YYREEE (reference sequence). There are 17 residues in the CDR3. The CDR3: CASSFQADVSGLYEQYF. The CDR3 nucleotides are TGTGCCAGCAGCTTCCAAGCTGATGTTAGCGGGCTCTACGAGCAGTACTTC. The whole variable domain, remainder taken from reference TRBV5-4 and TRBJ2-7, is ETGVTQSPTHLIKTRGQQVTLRCSSQSGHNTVSWYQQALGQGPQFIFQYYREEENGRGNFPPRFSGLQFPNYSSELNVNALELDDSALYLCASSFQADVSGLYEQYFGPGTRLTVT.

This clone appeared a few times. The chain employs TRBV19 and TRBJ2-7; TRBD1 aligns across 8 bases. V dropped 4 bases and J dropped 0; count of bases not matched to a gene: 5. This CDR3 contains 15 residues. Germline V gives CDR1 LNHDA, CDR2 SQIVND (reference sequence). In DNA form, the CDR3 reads TGTGCCAGTAGTACGGACAGGGCTCGCTCCTACGAGCAGTACTTC. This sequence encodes CASSTDRARSYEQYF.

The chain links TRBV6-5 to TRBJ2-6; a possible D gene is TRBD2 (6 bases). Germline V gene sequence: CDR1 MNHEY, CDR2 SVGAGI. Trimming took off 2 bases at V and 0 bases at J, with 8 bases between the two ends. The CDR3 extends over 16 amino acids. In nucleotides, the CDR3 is TGTGCCAGCAGTTACCTGGGGGGCTCTGGGGCCAACGTCCTGACTTTC. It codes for CASSYLGGSGANVLTF.

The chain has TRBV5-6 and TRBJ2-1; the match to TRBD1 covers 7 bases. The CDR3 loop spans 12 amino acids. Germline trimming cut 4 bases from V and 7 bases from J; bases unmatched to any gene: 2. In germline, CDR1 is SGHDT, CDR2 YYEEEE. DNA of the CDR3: TGTGCCAGCAGCGCGGACAGGAATGAGCAGTTCTTC. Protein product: CASSADRNEQFF.